The T cell receptor beta chain under discussion was sequenced for a study of CD8+CD57+ T cells in acquired aplastic anemia. Genomic DNA acted as the template from which TCR beta VDJ combination and CDR3 sequence profiling were carried out. One entry per CDR3 protein results from TCRdb running MiXCR on the reads. The repertoire holds over 150,000 distinct CDR3 sequences, with roughly 65% as singletons. This clonotype occurred once. An expansion of CD8+CD57+ cells by flow cytometry had been shown in patients chosen for sequencing. Sequences were obtained from sorted CD4+, CD8+, or CD8+CD57+ T cells (not recorded which) from PBMCs. This clonotype was sampled from a human donor with aplastic anemia.

The CDR3 loop is CASSLFPDRGEQFF. CDR3 sequence (DNA): TGTGCCAGCAGCTTATTTCCGGACAGGGGTGAGCAGTTCTTC. The genes are TRBV7-3 and TRBJ2-1, with 9 bases fitting TRBD1. The V gene's germline CDR1 is SGHTA and CDR2 FQGTGA. The CDR3 is 14 residues long. Trimming took 2 bases from V and 9 from J; bases not matched to a gene: 5.